This T cell receptor (beta chain) is from a study of T cell repertoires in cytomegalovirus infection. The overall study: Through public TCR beta signatures, both CMV infection and matching HLA type were indicated. Overall study findings and caveats: Totalled public TCR beta family frequency picked out people who carried CMV plus the relevant HLA.

TCRdb redid the calling of the reads with MiXCR, one entry per CDR3 protein. The sample lists approximately 500,000 distinct CDR3 sequences; about 10% were seen once. V lost 4 bases and J 6 bases, leaving 25 bases between the germline ends. The length of the CDR3 is 17 residues. The V gene's germline CDR1 is SEHNR and CDR2 FQNEAQ (reference sequence). This clonotype was counted only a few times. The antigen is not known. This TCR came from a human donor in good health (CMV status not recorded). Some clones in this sample may be carry-over from other donors' samples. V usage is TRBV7-9 and J usage is TRBJ2-7; TRBD1 or TRBD2 may be the D gene (5 bases each). The specimen sequenced was PBMCs. The CDR3 loop is CASSSGTQETTGFEQYF. For the CDR3, the DNA is TGTGCCAGCAGCTCCGGGACCCAAGAAACGACTGGGTTCGAGCAGTACTTC. The full variable domain, completed using reference TRBV7-9 and TRBJ2-7, is DTGVSQNPRHKITKRGQNVTFRCDPISEHNRLYWYRQTLGQGPEFLTYFQNEAQLEKSRLLSDRFSAERPKGSFSTLEIQRTEQGDSAMYLCASSSGTQETTGFEQYFGPGTRLTVT.